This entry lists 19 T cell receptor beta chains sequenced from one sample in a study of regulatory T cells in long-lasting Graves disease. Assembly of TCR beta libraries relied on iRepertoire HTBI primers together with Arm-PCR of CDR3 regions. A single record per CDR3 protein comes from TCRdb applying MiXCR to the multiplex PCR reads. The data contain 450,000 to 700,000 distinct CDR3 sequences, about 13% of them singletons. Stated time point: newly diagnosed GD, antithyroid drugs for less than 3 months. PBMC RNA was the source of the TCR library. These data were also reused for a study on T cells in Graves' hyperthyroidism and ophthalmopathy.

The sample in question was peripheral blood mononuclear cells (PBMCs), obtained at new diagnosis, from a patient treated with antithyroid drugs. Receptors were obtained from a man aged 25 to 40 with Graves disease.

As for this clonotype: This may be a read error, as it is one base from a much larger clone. CDR3 DNA: TGTGCCAGCAGGCTGGCCTATGAGCAGTCCTTC. Its translation: CASRLAYEQSF. This chain uses TRBV12-3 or TRBV12-4 with TRBJ2-3; D ambiguous. This CDR3 spans 11 amino acids.

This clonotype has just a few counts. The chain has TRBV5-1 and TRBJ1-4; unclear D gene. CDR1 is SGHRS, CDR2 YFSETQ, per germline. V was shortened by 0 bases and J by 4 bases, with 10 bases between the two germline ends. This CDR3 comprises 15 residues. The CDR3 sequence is CASSLVGRSNEKLFF. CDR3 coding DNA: TGCGCCAGCAGCTTGGTGGGTCGGAGTAATGAAAAACTGTTTTTT.

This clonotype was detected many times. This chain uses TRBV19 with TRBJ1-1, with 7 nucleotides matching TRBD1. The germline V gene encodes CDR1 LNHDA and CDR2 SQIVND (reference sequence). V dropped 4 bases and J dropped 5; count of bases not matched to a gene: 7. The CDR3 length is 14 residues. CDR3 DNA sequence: TGTGCCAGTAGTAGTGACAGGGCATCGACTGAAGCTTTCTTT. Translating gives CASSSDRASTEAFF.

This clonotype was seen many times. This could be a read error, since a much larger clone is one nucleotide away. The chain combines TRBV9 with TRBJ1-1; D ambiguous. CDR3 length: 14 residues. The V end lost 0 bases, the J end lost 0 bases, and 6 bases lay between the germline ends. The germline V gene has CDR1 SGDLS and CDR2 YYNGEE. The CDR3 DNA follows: TGTGCCAGCAGCGTAGGGGCCGTGAACACTGAAGCTTTCTTT. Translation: CASSVGAVNTEAFF.

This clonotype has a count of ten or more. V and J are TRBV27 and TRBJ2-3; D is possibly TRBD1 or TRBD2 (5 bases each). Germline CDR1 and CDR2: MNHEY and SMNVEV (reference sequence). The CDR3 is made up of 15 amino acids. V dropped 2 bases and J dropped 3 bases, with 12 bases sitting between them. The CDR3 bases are TGTGCCAGCAGTTTAGAGGGGTTTGTAACAGATACGCAGTATTTT. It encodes CASSLEGFVTDTQYF.

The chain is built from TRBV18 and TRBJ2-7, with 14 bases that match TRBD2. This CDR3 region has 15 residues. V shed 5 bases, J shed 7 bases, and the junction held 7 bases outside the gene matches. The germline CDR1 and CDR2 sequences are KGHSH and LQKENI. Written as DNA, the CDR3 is TGTGCCAGCTCATCTGGGACTAGCGGGAGTAAGGAGCAGTACTTC. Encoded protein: CASSSGTSGSKEQYF.

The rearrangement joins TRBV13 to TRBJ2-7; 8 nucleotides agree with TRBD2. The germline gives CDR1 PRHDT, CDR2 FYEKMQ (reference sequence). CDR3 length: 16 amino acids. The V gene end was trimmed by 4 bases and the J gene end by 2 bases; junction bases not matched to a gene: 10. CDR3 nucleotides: TGTGCCAGCAGCTCCGGGGGGGGAGCGGGAGCCTACGAGCAGTACTTC. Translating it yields CASSSGGGAGAYEQYF.

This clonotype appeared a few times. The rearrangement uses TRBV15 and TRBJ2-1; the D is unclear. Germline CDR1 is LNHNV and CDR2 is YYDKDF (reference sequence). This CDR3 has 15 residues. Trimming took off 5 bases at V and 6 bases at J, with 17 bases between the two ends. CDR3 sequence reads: CATSYERGPGNEQFF. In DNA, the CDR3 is TGTGCCACCAGCTATGAGCGTGGCCCTGGCAATGAGCAGTTCTTC.

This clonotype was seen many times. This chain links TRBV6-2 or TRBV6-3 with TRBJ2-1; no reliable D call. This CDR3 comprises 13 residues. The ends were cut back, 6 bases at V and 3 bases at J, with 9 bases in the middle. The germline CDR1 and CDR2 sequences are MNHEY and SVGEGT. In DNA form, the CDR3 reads TGTGCCAGCAGCGAAGGGATCTACAATGAGCAGTTCTTC. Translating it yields CASSEGIYNEQFF.

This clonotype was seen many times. The CDR3, as DNA: TGTGCCAGCAGTTTAGCCCGGGGGCGGGAAAGGTCCTACAATGAGCAGTTCTTC. Its protein is CASSLARGRERSYNEQFF. V gene TRBV27 combines with J gene TRBJ2-1; either TRBD1 or TRBD2 may fit D (6 bases each). CDR1 is MNHEY, CDR2 SMNVEV, per germline (reference sequence). The CDR3 extends over 18 amino acids. V lost 2 bases and J lost 1, with 18 bases in between.

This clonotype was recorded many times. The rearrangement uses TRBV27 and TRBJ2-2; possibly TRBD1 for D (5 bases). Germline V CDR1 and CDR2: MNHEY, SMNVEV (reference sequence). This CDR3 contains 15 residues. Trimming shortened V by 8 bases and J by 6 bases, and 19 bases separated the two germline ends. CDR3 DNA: TGTGCCAGCCCCTGGGGCAGGCTCGGATCCGGGGAGCTGTTTTTT. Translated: CASPWGRLGSGELFF.

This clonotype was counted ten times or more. This CDR3 reads CSVAKGQGAYEQYF. In DNA form, the CDR3 reads TGCAGCGTTGCTAAGGGACAGGGGGCCTACGAGCAGTACTTC. This sequence joins TRBV29-1 and TRBJ2-7, with 11 bases matching TRBD1. Germline assignment: CDR1 SQVTM and CDR2 ANQGSEA. The trim removed 4 bases at V and 2 bases at J, leaving 4 bases unmatched. The CDR3 contains 14 residues.

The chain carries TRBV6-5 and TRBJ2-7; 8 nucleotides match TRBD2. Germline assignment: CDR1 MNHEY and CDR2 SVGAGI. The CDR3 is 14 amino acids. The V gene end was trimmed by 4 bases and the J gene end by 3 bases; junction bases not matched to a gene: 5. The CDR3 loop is CASSSTTSDYEQYF. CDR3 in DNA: TGTGCCAGCAGTTCCACGACTAGCGACTACGAGCAGTACTTC.

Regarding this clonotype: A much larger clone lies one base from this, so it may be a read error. The CDR3 region has the DNA TGTGCCGGCAGCTTAAGAGCGGAAGCCGGGGAGCTGTTTTTT. This gives the protein CAGSLRAEAGELFF. The rearrangement uses TRBV7-9 and TRBJ2-2, with D tentatively TRBD2 (5 bases). Germline V gene sequence: CDR1 SEHNR, CDR2 FQNEAQ (reference sequence). This CDR3 comprises 14 residues. The complete variable domain, with remaining parts taken from reference TRBV7-9 and TRBJ2-2, reads DTGVSQNPRHKITKRGQNVTFRCDPISEHNRLYWYRQTLGQGPEFLTYFQNEAQLEKSRLLSDRFSAERPKGSFSTLEIQRTEQGDSAMYLCAGSLRAEAGELFFGEGSRLTVL.

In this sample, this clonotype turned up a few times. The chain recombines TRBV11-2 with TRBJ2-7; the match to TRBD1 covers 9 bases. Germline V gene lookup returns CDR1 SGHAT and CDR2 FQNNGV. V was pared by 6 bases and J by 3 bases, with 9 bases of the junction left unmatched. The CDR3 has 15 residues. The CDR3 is CASSLPGTGNYEQYF. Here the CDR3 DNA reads TGTGCCAGCAGTTTACCTGGGACAGGGAACTACGAGCAGTACTTC.

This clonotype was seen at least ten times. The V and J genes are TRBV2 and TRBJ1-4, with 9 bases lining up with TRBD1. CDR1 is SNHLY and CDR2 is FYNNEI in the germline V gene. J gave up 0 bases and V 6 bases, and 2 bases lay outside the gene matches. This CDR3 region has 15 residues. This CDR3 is CASRRQGATNEKLFF. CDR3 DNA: TGTGCCAGCAGACGACAGGGGGCAACTAATGAAAAACTGTTTTTT.

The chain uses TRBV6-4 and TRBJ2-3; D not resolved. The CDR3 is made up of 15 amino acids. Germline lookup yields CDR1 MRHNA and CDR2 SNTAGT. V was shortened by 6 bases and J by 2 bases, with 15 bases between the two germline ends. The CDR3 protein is CASRARPIHTDTQYF. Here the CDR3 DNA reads TGTGCCAGCAGGGCTCGGCCTATCCACACAGATACGCAGTATTTT.

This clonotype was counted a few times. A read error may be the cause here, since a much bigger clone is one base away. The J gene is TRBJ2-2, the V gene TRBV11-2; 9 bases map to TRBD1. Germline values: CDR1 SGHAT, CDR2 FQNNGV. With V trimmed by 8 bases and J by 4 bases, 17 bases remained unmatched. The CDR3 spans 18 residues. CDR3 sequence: CASPRGTGPFSGTGELFF. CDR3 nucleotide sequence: TGTGCCAGCCCGAGAGGGACAGGGCCATTTTCTGGCACCGGGGAGCTGTTTTTT.

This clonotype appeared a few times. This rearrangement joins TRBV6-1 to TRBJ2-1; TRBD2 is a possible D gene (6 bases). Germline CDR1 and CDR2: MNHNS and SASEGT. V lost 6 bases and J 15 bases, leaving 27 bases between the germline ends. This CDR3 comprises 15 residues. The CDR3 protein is CASRAEGAGATEGFF. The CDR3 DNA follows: TGTGCCAGCAGAGCGGAGGGAGCGGGTGCGACAGAGGGGTTCTTC.